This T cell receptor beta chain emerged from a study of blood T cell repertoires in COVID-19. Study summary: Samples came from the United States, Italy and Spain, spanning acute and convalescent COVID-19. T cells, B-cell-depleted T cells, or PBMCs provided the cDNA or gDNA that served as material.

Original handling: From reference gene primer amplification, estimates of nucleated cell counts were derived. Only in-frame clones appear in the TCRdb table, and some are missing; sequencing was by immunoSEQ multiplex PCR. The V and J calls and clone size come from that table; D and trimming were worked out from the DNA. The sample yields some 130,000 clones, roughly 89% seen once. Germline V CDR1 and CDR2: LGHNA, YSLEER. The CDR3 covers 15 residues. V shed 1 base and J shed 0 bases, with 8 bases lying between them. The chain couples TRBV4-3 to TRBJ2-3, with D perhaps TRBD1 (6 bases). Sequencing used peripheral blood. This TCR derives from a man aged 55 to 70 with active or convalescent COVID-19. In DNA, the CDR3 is TGCGCCAGCAGCCAAGGGACAGCTAGCACAGATACGCAGTATTTT. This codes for CASSQGTASTDTQYF.